This is a list of T cell receptor beta chains from one sample in a study of neurological immune-mediated disorders. TCRdb ran MiXCR on the 5' RACE reads and lists one entry per CDR3 protein. The table lists tens of thousands of distinct CDR3 sequences, about 4% of them singletons, with around 1.3% in the top ten. The sample taken for sequencing was PBMCs. The receptors come from a man aged 25-45 years with multiple sclerosis. CDR3s include the opening cysteine and the closing phenylalanine or tryptophan. A D gene is named only where the DNA matches it firmly. Only some rows state a clone size, as once, few, many or a class for expanded clones.

TRBD2 TRBJ2-3 many TRBV5-6 CASSLATSGGTDTQYF TGTGCCAGCAGCTTGGCCACTAGCGGGGGCACAGATACGCAGTATTTT
- TRBJ2-1 many TRBV4-1 CASSQGDTTSYNEQFF TGCGCCAGCAGCCAAGGCGACACCACCTCCTACAATGAGCAGTTCTTC
- TRBJ2-1 many TRBV9 CASSLAEGSYNEQFF TGTGCCAGCAGCTTAGCGGAGGGCTCCTACAATGAGCAGTTCTTC
TRBD2 TRBJ2-2 many TRBV24-1 CATSDLYRGGPRTGELFF TGTGCCACCAGTGATTTGTATCGGGGGGGGCCGAGGACCGGGGAGCTGTTTTTT
- TRBJ1-2 many TRBV4-3 CASSQDWGLNYGYTF TGCGCCAGCAGCCAAGATTGGGGACTGAACTATGGCTACACCTTC
TRBD1 TRBJ2-7 many TRBV5-1 CASSAGTGAGHDF TGCGCCAGCAGCGCCGGGACAGGGGCAGGGCATGACTTC
- TRBJ1-5 many TRBV12-3/TRBV12-4 CASSKDQGNQPQHF TGTGCCAGCAGCAAGGACCAGGGTAATCAGCCCCAGCATTTT
- TRBJ2-7 many TRBV5-6 CASRDGAKNSYEQYF TGTGCCAGCAGAGATGGGGCGAAGAACTCCTACGAGCAGTACTTC
TRBD2 TRBJ2-1 many TRBV12-3/TRBV12-4 CASSSGTSGVQSSYNEQFF TGTGCCAGCAGTTCGGGGACTAGCGGGGTCCAGAGCTCCTACAATGAGCAGTTCTTC
TRBD1 TRBJ1-6 many TRBV7-8 CASSRDRGNSPLHF TGTGCCAGCAGTCGGGACAGGGGAAATTCACCCCTCCACTTT
TRBD1 TRBJ1-1 - TRBV29-1 CSVHRGLNTEAFF TGCAGCGTTCACAGGGGATTGAACACTGAAGCTTTCTTT
- TRBJ1-1 many TRBV27 CASSPPRRGKTNTEAFF TGTGCCAGCAGTCCCCCACGGCGGGGAAAAACGAACACTGAAGCTTTCTTT
TRBD1 TRBJ2-7 many TRBV27 CASRPTGTGDYEQYF TGTGCCAGCCGTCCCACCGGGACAGGGGACTACGAGCAGTACTTC
- TRBJ2-4 many TRBV29-1 CSVDAQGSNIQYF TGCAGCGTTGATGCACAGGGAAGTAACATTCAGTACTTC
TRBD2 TRBJ2-1 few TRBV4-3 CASSQEWGGGPYNEQFF TGCGCCAGCAGCCAAGAATGGGGCGGGGGGCCATACAATGAGCAGTTCTTC
- TRBJ2-1 many TRBV9 CASSVAYAREVSSYNEQFF TGTGCCAGCAGCGTAGCTTATGCCCGAGAGGTTAGCTCCTACAATGAGCAGTTCTTC
TRBD1 TRBJ2-1 many TRBV5-1 CASSGGTGAFNEQFF TGCGCCAGCAGCGGCGGGACAGGGGCATTTAATGAGCAGTTCTTC
- TRBJ2-7 many TRBV7-9 CASSFGGSSYEQYF TGTGCCAGCAGCTTTGGGGGGTCCTCCTACGAGCAGTACTTC
- TRBJ2-7 many TRBV29-1 CSVGGLGEQYF TGCAGCGTTGGAGGACTCGGCGAGCAGTACTTC
- TRBJ2-3 - TRBV6-2/TRBV6-3 CASSYGGATDTQYF TGTGCCAGCAGTTACGGGGGGGCAACAGATACGCAGTATTTT
TRBD2 TRBJ2-1 many TRBV5-6 CASRGGGRDNEQFF TGTGCCAGCCGAGGCGGGGGTCGCGACAATGAGCAGTTCTTC